Sequencing of this TCR beta chain was carried out in a study of cytomegalovirus exposure and HLA in healthy donors (TCRdb year 2017). Looking at the study overall: In an earlier analysis of 587 of the donors, 250 to 300 Gb of sequence data and 95 million to 130 million unique TCR beta sequences from 150 million to 200 million T cells were reported. A later analysis re-examined previously published TCR beta repertoires from more than 650 donors and added high-resolution HLA genotyping to investigate patterns of TCR occurrence. Roughly 5 DR-DQ haplotypes were handled as single units for association and clustering, since linkage in the cohort was strong. All discovery cohort repertoires had been generated on a single sequencing platform. Among almost 400 genotyped donors of the cohort, an average of roughly 240,000 unique TCR beta nucleotide sequences were sequenced per donor, around a sixth of them non-productive. Using immunosequencing, the study profiled T cell repertoires from around 680 subjects and related those repertoires to cytomegalovirus serostatus. Approximately 310 gigabases of sequencing data and around 90 million unique TCR sequences made up an early release that covered over 550 HLA-typed donors. Rather than drawing on any new phenotypic data, the later analysis identified candidate immune exposures from TCR beta sequences and the way those sequences occurred across donors. Donor age, sex, ethnicity and CMV serostatus were collected together with the repertoire data. The number of typed donors differed by locus: about 629-630 for A, B, C, DRB1 and DQB1; 522 for DQA1; 606 for DPA1; and about 450 for DPB1. The study aimed to test whether signatures of past pathogen exposure could be identified by cataloging public T cell receptors. Class I and class II HLA loci were covered by the typing at four-digit resolution. To predict cytomegalovirus infection status, the study combined high-throughput TCR immunosequencing, statistical association of individual TCRs with disease status, and machine learning. A later genetic analysis took genome-wide SNP genotypes for about 65% of the roughly 670 donors and used that subset as a discovery cohort. Of the 300 to 400 genotyped donors, about 80% fell in the genetic ancestry cluster associated with self-reported Caucasian donors. An earlier analysis of 587 of the donors used high-throughput TCR beta sequencing to judge whether each TCR beta V gene segment behaved as functional or pseudogenic. Besides the first cohort of roughly 700 subjects, a separate validation cohort made up of 120 different subjects was used.

The CDR3 contains 14 residues, cysteine and phenylalanine counted. The sequence is cut down to CDR3 DNA, 42 bases in frame from base 1. The junction shows trimming of 1 base on V and 11 bases on J, plus 20 bases between the germline ends. The germline V gene sets CDR1 to SQVTM and CDR2 to ANQGSEA. Comments on this clone: Its binding antigen is unknown. No per-base quality is available; no much larger clone lies one base away.

The cohort consisted of 670 or so healthy bone marrow donors. At the time of sampling, every cohort member was nominally healthy, though immune exposures that went unrecorded were likely present. The donor was CMV seronegative and was included in the group of around 320 seronegative cohort members. A peripheral blood sample was provided by each donor, and peripheral blood mononuclear cells were used for TCR beta sequencing. The Qiagen DNeasy Blood Extraction Kit was used to extract genomic DNA from the blood cell samples. The library was obtained by the immunoSEQ multiplex PCR assay. For the multiplex PCR, a mixture combining 60 forward primers for TCR Vbeta segments and 13 reverse primers for TCR Jbeta segments was used. Amplification of the CDR3 region of rearranged TCR beta genes was performed with a multiplex PCR assay on genomic DNA. On the Illumina HiSeq System, the amplified TCR beta libraries were sequenced as 87-base-pair reads. The published analysis was carried out like this. Across the 500 to 750 repertoires, a later analysis counted 60 million to 90 million unique TCR beta chains, about 10 million of which were shared by at least two donors. Raw reads were error-corrected and collapsed into unique sequences with a nearest-neighbor algorithm that merged closely related sequences to remove PCR and sequencing errors. Alignment of CDR3 sequences to IMGT reference sequences was used to assign V, D and J gene segments. For a sequence to be retained, a match of at least six nucleotides was required to both a V gene segment and a J gene segment. Rearrangements were classified as productive when the CDR3 lacked stop codons and remained in frame with V and J, and all other rearrangements were classified as non-productive. CDR3 was defined by IMGT convention, running from the second conserved V-encoded cysteine to the conserved J-encoded phenylalanine. The earlier analysis of some 550 of the donors excluded any sequence lacking an unambiguous match to a single V gene segment. An earlier analysis of a few hundred of the donors called V segments functional above 56.7% productive rearrangements and segregating when the between-donor standard deviation exceeded 5%. A statistical classification framework was built to diagnose cytomegalovirus status from the catalog of TCR beta chain sequences. In a later analysis, V and J genes were assigned by comparing TCR nucleotide sequences against IMGT/GENE-DB human TR gene sequences. In a later analysis, CDR3 sequences and most-parsimonious VDJ recombination scenarios were assigned using the TCRdist pipeline. In a later analysis, each TCR beta chain was defined by its CDR3 amino acid sequence together with its V-gene family, and reads without a unique V-gene family were excluded. A later analysis removed 592 highly shared, low-generation-probability nucleotide sequences to deal with suspected cross-contamination and a sequencing artifact. In a later analysis, a clonal expansion index was calculated for each public chain from normalized within-repertoire ranks of inferred template counts. A later analysis computed generation probabilities with a VDJ recombination model fitted to out-of-frame rearrangements, and checked the results against IGoR. A later analysis scored TCR-TCR, TCR-HLA and TCR-CMV co-occurrence with hypergeometric tests, applying a repertoire-size bias correction to TCR pairs. False discovery rates were estimated in a later analysis by permuting HLA or CMV assignments 20 times. In a later analysis, co-occurring TCRs were grouped using DBSCAN, and TCRdist sequence similarity was added for clustering within HLA-allele-positive subsets. Repertoires with fewer than 30,000 or more than 120,000 public chains, plus five repertoires with anomalous nucleotide sharing, were excluded from co-occurrence clustering. This is the immuneACCESS table as TCRdb keeps it, with only in-frame sequences that have V and J called. A part of the clones is gone; compared with another copy, unresolved V genes explain less than half, and the rest is unexplained. V and J calls and clone size come straight from that table; D and trimming were deduced from the DNA. Recorded for this sample are 130,000 or so clones; around four fifths of them occurred a single time. The biggest ten clones account for 1.3% to 1.5% of the sample.

Overall results and qualifications from the work: In a later analysis, HLA-associated TCR beta chains showed more clonal expansion and lower generation probabilities than non-associated chains that were equally common. Three of the identified cytomegalovirus-associated TCR beta chains were confirmed in vitro to be specific for cytomegalovirus antigens. An earlier analysis of approximately 540 of the donors showed that most TCR beta V segments appeared in productive rearrangements either about 87% or about 30% of the time, which broadly matched IMGT annotations. A later analysis associated some 17,000 TCR beta sequences with specific HLA alleles at a false discovery rate of 0.05. Presence/absence analyses assumed roughly uniform sequencing depth across donors, an assumption that may not hold. The classifier was reported to diagnose cytomegalovirus status with high specificity and sensitivity in both the original cohort and the validation cohort. For the cohort, immune exposure information was limited to CMV serostatus. When HLA alleles, especially DR and DQ, strongly co-occurred, attributing TCR associations to individual alleles was difficult. The study gave a list of more than 150 TCR beta chains associated with cytomegalovirus. A further reported finding was that TCR beta sequences accurately predicted the HLA-A and HLA-B alleles for most subjects in the first cohort. In this cohort, only TCR beta chains were sequenced, and detectable features were limited by the absence of alpha or paired-chain data. The authors suggested that the approach could potentially be extended to other disease states and immunological phenotypes. In a later analysis, the rate of TCR association differed among HLA loci, with DRB1 alleles having the most associated TCRs and HLA-C alleles having the fewest. A cluster of highly shared sequence variants was judged likely to be a technical artifact of the sequencing pipeline. According to a later analysis, most CMV-associated TCR beta chains appeared to be HLA-restricted, and the HLA associations seemed to be driven largely by CMV exposure. Linkage disequilibrium might explain the correlated functional status among segregating V segments, but an unknown experimental factor could not be excluded. Most TCR sequences were observed very rarely across donors, whereas some public TCRs were present in many individuals. Several of the top co-occurrence clusters appeared to be linked to parvovirus B19, influenza, CMV and Epstein-Barr virus, according to a later analysis. Some IMGT-functional V segments, including TRBV6-2 and TRBV6-3, could not be told apart with the 87-base-pair reads, so those segments were excluded. In a later genetic analysis, fewer N-insertions in productive TCRs were reported among donors in an Asian-associated ancestry cluster than the roughly 670-donor mean. Because counts were too low, seventeen rarely observed V segments, including chromosome 9 orphons, were left out of the earlier analysis of about 500 of the donors. Because some donors lacked HLA typing at each locus, the association tests relied only on the typed subset. In a later genetic analysis, a missense DCLRE1C variant was associated with V-gene and J-gene trimming of TCR beta chains, and the association was replicated in an independent cohort.

This clonotype was obtained from a middle-aged woman in good health and CMV-seronegative. Input material: PBMCs. Recombination connected TRBV29-1 to TRBJ1-1, and the D gene may be TRBD1, 5 bases matching. The CDR3 region: CSVEAREKEGSAFF. The nucleotide sequence is TGCAGCGTTGAAGCCCGGGAGAAGGAGGGGTCCGCTTTCTTT. With all but the CDR3 taken from the reference TRBV29-1 and TRBJ1-1 genes, the full variable domain is: SAVISQKPSRDICQRGTSLTIQCQVDSQVTMMFWYRQQPGQSLTLIATANQGSEATYESGFVIDKFPISRPNLTFSTLTVSNMSPEDSSIYLCSVEAREKEGSAFFGQGTRLTVV.